This TCR beta chain emerged from a study of post-analysis software for immune sequencing data (dated by TCRdb to the mid-2010s). About the full investigation: Relapsing-remitting, secondary progressive and progressive-relapsing multiple sclerosis were recorded as disease courses, and subtype annotation was lacking for some patients. The multiple sclerosis patient repertoires were compared with 11 previously published healthy control repertoires from donors aged roughly 6 to 25 years. A subset of samples was prepared in parallel using single-end sample barcoding, then pooled and co-amplified after Illumina adapter ligation. Broad study findings and their caveats: Normalized Chao1 diversity was significantly lower in multiple sclerosis patients than controls, suggesting substantial peripheral T-cell clonal expansion. Significantly higher frequencies in patients than in controls were found for five TRBV segments, including TRBV5-6, TRBV5-1 and TRBV20-1. Direct clustering with F measure revealed strong co-clustering of samples prepared in the same batch, which led to a batch-effect correction. The multiple sclerosis patient group was slightly younger than the control group.

Library preparation used PCR. The listed sequencing device is Illumina HiSeq 2500. To reduce PCR and sequencing biases, unique molecular identifiers were built into the TCR beta cDNA libraries. Every 1 to 10 million input T cells yielded approximately 500,000 cDNA molecules, meaning each molecule approximated one T cell. The same protocol used for the earlier healthy control dataset was applied to prepare and sequence the patient libraries. Within a given batch, samples were prepared together, multiplexed and sequenced on the same HiSeq lane. Under the source paper's analysis protocol: MIGEC was used to process the raw barcoded reads, and molecular identifier groups with only a single read were discarded before consensus assembly and CDR3 extraction. Clonotype tables were post-analysed with VDJtools, and diversity was normalized by down-sampling all datasets to the smallest sample size. To correct batch-related cross-sample contamination, repertoire overlap clustering matched CDR3 amino acid sequences but not nucleotide sequences. The raw public data were reprocessed by TCRdb itself: fastp quality trimming at Q25, MiXCR clonotype calling, in-frame beta chains only. Each entry is one CDR3 protein sequence, shown with its most common DNA and genes. The V and J calls here are based on TCRdb, not the publication. The table for this sample lists about 760,000 distinct CDR3 sequences; 30% of them were counted only once. The ten largest account for more than 0.45% of the sample.

Trimmed from V: 0 bases; trimmed from J: 9 bases; junction bases lacking a gene match: 5. Sequences SQVTM (CDR1) and ANQGSEA (CDR2) are obtained from the germline V gene. Counted from cysteine to phenylalanine, this CDR3 has 13 amino acids. Just the 39-base CDR3 DNA is kept, in frame starting at base 1. In this sample, this clonotype turned up many times. Its binding antigen is unknown. Per-nucleotide qualities are absent, and no much larger clonotype sits a single base away. To demonstrate the VDJtools post-analysis software, TCR beta repertoires were profiled from the peripheral blood of over ten young patients with multiple sclerosis. The patients with multiple sclerosis were children and adolescents between 6 and 15 years of age.

Sequenced input: blood. The chain links TRBV29-1 with TRBJ2-1, with TRBD2 identical over 7 junction bases. This sequence originates from a girl aged 10 to 17 with multiple sclerosis. The DNA sequence follows: TGCAGCGTTGAAGAGAGCGGGACTGCTGAGCAGTTCTTC. Translated, this is CSVEESGTAEQFF.